These 20 T cell receptor beta chains originate from one sample sequenced in a study of CD8+ T cells in alopecia areata listed by TCRdb under 2018. What this sample's treatment or condition label stands for: oral pan-JAK inhibitor, 5-10 mg twice daily. The library was produced with the immunoSEQ multiplex PCR assay. RNA was extracted from all samples and reverse transcribed into cDNA, which served as template for TCR sequencing. TCRdb holds this immuneACCESS table with in-frame rearrangements only. Some clones are missing; in checked studies, unresolved V genes explain under half, and the rest has no known cause. A total of approximately 210,000 clones appear in this sample, 40% to 55% of them only once. The ten largest clones take up around 2.8% of the sample. The sample was CD4+ T cells sorted from blood, taken at approximately week 37, from a patient treated with tofacitinib. The source of these receptors is a human donor with alopecia areata.

The genes are TRBV30 and TRBJ1-2, with 7 bases fitting TRBD1. V trimming: 1 base; J trimming: 4 bases; junction bases outside the gene matches: 6. The germline V gene has CDR1 GTSNPN and CDR2 SVGIG (reference sequence). This CDR3 is 14 amino acids long. CDR3 loop: CAWSAQTGTYGYTF. As DNA, the CDR3 is TGTGCCTGGAGTGCCCAGACAGGGACCTATGGCTACACCTTC.

The V and J genes are TRBV6-5 and TRBJ1-2; maybe TRBD1 (5 bases). Trimming left V 0 bases short and J 8 bases short, with 13 bases between. CDR1 and CDR2 (germline): MNHEY, SVGAGI. The CDR3 has 14 residues. The CDR3 reads CASSYSGPREGYTF. CDR3 in DNA: TGTGCCAGCAGTTACTCGGGACCTAGGGAAGGCTACACCTTC.

This sequence joins TRBV29-1 and TRBJ2-1, with 11 positions matching TRBD1. CDR1 and CDR2 (germline): SQVTM, ANQGSEA. V lost 8 bases, J lost 8 bases, and 8 bases stayed unmatched. The CDR3 runs to 13 residues. CDR3 bases: TGCAGCTCTGGACAGGGGGCTTCGCATGAGCAGTTCTTC. Its protein product is CSSGQGASHEQFF.

The CDR3 DNA reads TGCAGCGTTCAGAGGGGGGACAATCAGCCCCAGCATTTT. Its translation is CSVQRGDNQPQHF. This chain joins TRBV29-1 and TRBJ1-5; weak D call: TRBD1 (6 bases). CDR3 length: 13 residues. V lost 5 bases, J lost 3 bases, and 11 bases lay in between. CDR1 is SQVTM, CDR2 ANQGSEA, per germline.

A word on this clone: Distinct nucleotide sequences in the sample also encode this CDR3. The genes are TRBV27 and TRBJ1-2; D gene ambiguous. The CDR3 runs to 15 residues. The V end was cut by 0 bases, the J end by 2 bases, with 10 bases between. CDR1 is MNHEY and CDR2 is SMNVEV in the germline V gene (reference sequence). CDR3 DNA sequence: TGTGCCAGCAGTTTATCCCCCCGGGTGAACTATGGCTACACCTTC. It encodes CASSLSPRVNYGYTF.

This chain links TRBV2 with TRBJ2-6, with D hard to call. V was pared by 6 bases and J by 4 bases, with 7 bases between. Germline V lookup: CDR1 SNHLY, CDR2 FYNNEI. There are 13 residues in the CDR3. This CDR3 reads CASRVAGANVLTF. The CDR3 bases are TGTGCCAGCAGAGTCGCCGGGGCCAACGTCCTGACTTTC.

This clone was counted a few times. The J gene is TRBJ2-3, the V gene TRBV28; D is possibly TRBD2 (6 bases). Trimming took 6 bases from V and 0 from J, leaving 13 bases between them. CDR3 length: 15 residues. Germline values: CDR1 MDHEN, CDR2 SYDVKM. Written as DNA, the CDR3 is TGTGCCAGCAGGACGGGGAGCGGGAGCACAGATACGCAGTATTTT. Translated, it gives CASRTGSGSTDTQYF.

This clone was found a few times. The V call is TRBV7-3, the J call TRBJ1-1, with a possible D match to TRBD1 (6 bases). Germline lookup yields CDR1 SGHTA and CDR2 FQGTGA. The CDR3 length is 14 residues. The V end was cut by 2 bases, the J end by 4 bases, with 11 bases between. The CDR3 region is CASSLEGDFTEAFF. In DNA form, the CDR3 reads TGTGCCAGCAGCTTAGAGGGGGATTTCACTGAAGCTTTCTTT.

The chain employs TRBV5-1 and TRBJ2-1, with 7 bases fitting TRBD2. CDR1 and CDR2 (germline): SGHRS, YFSETQ. V dropped 3 bases and J dropped 2; count of bases not matched to a gene: 5. There are 15 residues in the CDR3. The CDR3 is CASSSSGGTYNEQFF. CDR3 DNA sequence: TGCGCCAGCAGCTCTTCGGGAGGCACCTACAATGAGCAGTTCTTC.

This clone was recorded a few times. This rearrangement joins TRBV28 to TRBJ2-5; 12 bases map to TRBD1. V lost 3 bases and J lost 4; bases outside the gene matches: 12. CDR1 MDHEN and CDR2 SYDVKM come from the germline V gene. This CDR3 has 18 amino acids. CDR3 loop: CASSLGLHRDRGPETQYF. The CDR3 nucleotides read TGTGCCAGCAGTTTGGGTTTACATCGGGACAGGGGGCCAGAGACCCAGTACTTC.

The table lists this clone with a few counts. This sequence joins TRBV4-1 and TRBJ2-7, with D unclear. The V and J ends lost 1 base and 4 bases respectively, with 14 bases between them. CDR3 length equals 15 residues. The V gene's germline CDR1 is MGHRA and CDR2 YSYEKL. The chain's CDR3 is CASSQVHGTWYEQYF. Here the CDR3 DNA reads TGCGCCAGCAGCCAAGTCCATGGAACGTGGTACGAGCAGTACTTC.

V gene TRBV5-6 combines with J gene TRBJ2-7, with D hard to call. The CDR3 runs 11 residues. The V gene's germline CDR1 is SGHDT and CDR2 YYEEEE. Deletions cut 2 bases from V and 5 bases from J, with 5 bases between. The DNA for the CDR3 is TGTGCCAGCAGCTTCAGCCACGAGCAGTACTTC. Translating it yields CASSFSHEQYF.

V gene TRBV30 combines with J gene TRBJ1-1; no reliable D call. The CDR3 runs 12 residues. V was clipped by 7 bases and J by 5 bases, with 14 bases between them. Germline V gene lookup returns CDR1 GTSNPN and CDR2 SVGIG (reference sequence). CDR3 sequence (DNA): TGTGCCTCTGCGTCCGGGGAAACTGAAGCTTTCTTT. It specifies CASASGETEAFF.

The chain uses TRBV15 and TRBJ1-4; D is unclear. Per the germline V gene, CDR1 is LNHNV and CDR2 is YYDKDF (reference sequence). This CDR3 has 13 amino acids. Trimming removed 0 bases at V and 8 bases at J, with 7 bases between. CDR3 protein: CATSRDTREKLFF. CDR3 bases: TGTGCCACCAGCAGAGATACCAGGGAAAAACTGTTTTTT.

Only a few counts were recorded for this clone. The chain carries TRBV5-1 and TRBJ2-1; D might be TRBD2 (6 bases). The CDR3 contains 14 residues. Germline V CDR1 and CDR2: SGHRS, YFSETQ. The V end lost 6 bases, the J end lost 3 bases, and 13 bases lay between the germline ends. The CDR3 loop is CASIPGSGYNEQFF. The CDR3 coding sequence is TGCGCCAGCATCCCAGGTAGCGGCTACAATGAGCAGTTCTTC.

The chain employs TRBV5-1 and TRBJ1-5; TRBD1 agrees at 8 bases. Per germline, CDR1 SGHRS and CDR2 YFSETQ. The trim removed 0 bases at V and 4 bases at J, leaving 3 bases unmatched. CDR3 size: 15 residues. DNA of the CDR3: TGCGCCAGCAGCTTGGCAGGGGGCCTTAATCAGCCCCAGCATTTT. It specifies CASSLAGGLNQPQHF.

This clone was observed a few times. V usage is TRBV15 and J usage is TRBJ2-7, with D unclear. From germline, CDR1 is LNHNV and CDR2 YYDKDF (reference sequence). V dropped 0 bases and J dropped 5 bases, with 11 bases sitting between them. The length of the CDR3 is 14 residues. Written as DNA, the CDR3 is TGTGCCACCAGCAGAGATCGGCTAGTTAACGAGCAGTACTTC. As protein: CATSRDRLVNEQYF.

This clone has just a few counts. This sequence joins TRBV11-3 and TRBJ2-1, with 14 positions matching TRBD2. The CDR3 covers 19 residues. Per the germline V gene, CDR1 is SGHNT and CDR2 is YENEEA. After removal of 5 bases from V and 0 bases from J, the junction contained 9 bases not matched to a gene. The CDR3 sequence is CASSPLPGLAGVSYNEQFF. DNA for the CDR3: TGTGCCAGCAGCCCACTACCGGGACTAGCGGGAGTCTCCTACAATGAGCAGTTCTTC.

The V gene is TRBV2, the J gene TRBJ1-5; D is uncertain. The CDR3 is 12 residues long. Trimming removed 8 bases at V and 4 bases at J, with 9 bases between. CDR1 SNHLY and CDR2 FYNNEI come from the germline V gene. The CDR3 sequence is CASGWINQPQHF. DNA of the CDR3: TGTGCCAGCGGTTGGATTAATCAGCCCCAGCATTTT.

This clone was seen only a few times. V and J are TRBV14 and TRBJ2-2, with 8 bases identical to TRBD2. The V segment lost 6 bases and the J segment 0 bases; nucleotides outside the gene matches: 9. Germline-derived CDR1 and CDR2 are SGHDN and FVKESK. The length of the CDR3 is 17 residues. CDR3 loop: CASRPRLAPTNTGELFF. DNA for the CDR3: TGTGCCAGCAGGCCCAGACTAGCGCCAACGAACACCGGGGAGCTGTTTTTT.